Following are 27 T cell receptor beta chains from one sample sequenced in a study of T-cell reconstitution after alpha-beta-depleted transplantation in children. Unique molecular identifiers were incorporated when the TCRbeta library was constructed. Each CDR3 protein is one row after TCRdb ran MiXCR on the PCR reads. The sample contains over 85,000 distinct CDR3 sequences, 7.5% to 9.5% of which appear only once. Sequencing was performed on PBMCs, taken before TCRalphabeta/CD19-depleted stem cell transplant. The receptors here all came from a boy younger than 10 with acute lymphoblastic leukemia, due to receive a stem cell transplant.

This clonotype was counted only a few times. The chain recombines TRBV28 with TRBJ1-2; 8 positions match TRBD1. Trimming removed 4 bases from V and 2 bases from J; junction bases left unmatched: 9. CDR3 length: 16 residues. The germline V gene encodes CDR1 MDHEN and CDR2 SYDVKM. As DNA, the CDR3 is TGTGCCAGCAGTTCCGGGACAGGCCGCTTCAACTATGGCTACACCTTC. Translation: CASSSGTGRFNYGYTF.

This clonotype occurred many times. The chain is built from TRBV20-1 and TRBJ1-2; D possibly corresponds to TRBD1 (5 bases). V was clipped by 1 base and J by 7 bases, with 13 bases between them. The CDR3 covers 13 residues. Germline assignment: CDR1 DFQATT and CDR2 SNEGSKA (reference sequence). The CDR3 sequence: CSARGGAGGGYTF. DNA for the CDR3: TGCAGTGCTAGAGGAGGGGCTGGAGGTGGCTACACCTTC.

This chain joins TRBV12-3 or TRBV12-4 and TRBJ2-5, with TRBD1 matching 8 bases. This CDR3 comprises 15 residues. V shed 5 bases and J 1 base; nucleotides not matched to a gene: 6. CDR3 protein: CASSVTGTGQETQYF. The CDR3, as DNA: TGTGCCAGCAGTGTCACCGGGACAGGCCAAGAGACCCAGTACTTC.

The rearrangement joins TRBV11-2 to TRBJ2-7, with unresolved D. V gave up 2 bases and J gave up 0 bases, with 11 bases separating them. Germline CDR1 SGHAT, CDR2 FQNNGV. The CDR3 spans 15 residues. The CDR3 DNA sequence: TGTGCCAGCAGCTTATTCGCCGGAGACTCCTACGAGCAGTACTTC. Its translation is CASSLFAGDSYEQYF.

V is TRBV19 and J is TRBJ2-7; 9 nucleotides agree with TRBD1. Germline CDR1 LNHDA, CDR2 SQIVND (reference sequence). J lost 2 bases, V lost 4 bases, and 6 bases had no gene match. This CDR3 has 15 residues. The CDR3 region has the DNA TGTGCCAGTAGTACGGGACAGGGATTGCCCTACGAGCAGTACTTC. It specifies CASSTGQGLPYEQYF. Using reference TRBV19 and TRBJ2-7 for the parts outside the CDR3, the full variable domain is DGGITQSPKYLFRKEGQNVTLSCEQNLNHDAMYWYRQDPGQGLRLIYYSQIVNDFQKGDIAEGYSVSREKKESFPLTVTSAQKNPTAFYLCASSTGQGLPYEQYFGPGTRLTVT.

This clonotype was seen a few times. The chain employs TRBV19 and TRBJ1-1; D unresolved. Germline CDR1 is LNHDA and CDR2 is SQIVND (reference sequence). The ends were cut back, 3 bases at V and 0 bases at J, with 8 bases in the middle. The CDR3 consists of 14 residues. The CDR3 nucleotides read TGTGCCAGTAGTATCCCACCTATGAACACTGAAGCTTTCTTT. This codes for CASSIPPMNTEAFF.

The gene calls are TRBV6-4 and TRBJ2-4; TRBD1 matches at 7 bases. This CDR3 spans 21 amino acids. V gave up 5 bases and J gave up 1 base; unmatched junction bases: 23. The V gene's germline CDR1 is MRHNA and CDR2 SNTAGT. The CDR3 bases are TGTGCCAGCAGTCCTTATACAGGGACAGTTACCGACCTTAGGGCCAAAAACATTCAGTACTTC. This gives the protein CASSPYTGTVTDLRAKNIQYF.

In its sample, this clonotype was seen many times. CDR3 sequence: CSASEAAASGANEQFF. Written as DNA, the CDR3 is TGCAGTGCTAGCGAGGCCGCCGCTTCAGGAGCCAATGAGCAGTTCTTC. This chain uses TRBV20-1 with TRBJ2-1; D remains ambiguous. The CDR3 has 16 residues. The germline CDR1 and CDR2 sequences are DFQATT and SNEGSKA (reference sequence). V lost 3 bases, J lost 6 bases, and 21 bases lay in between.

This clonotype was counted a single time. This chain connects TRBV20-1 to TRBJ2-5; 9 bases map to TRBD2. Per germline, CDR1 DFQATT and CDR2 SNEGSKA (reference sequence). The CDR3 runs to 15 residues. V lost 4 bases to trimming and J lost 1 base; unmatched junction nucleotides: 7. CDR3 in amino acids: CSAIRGTSSQETQYF. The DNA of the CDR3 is TGCAGTGCTATCCGCGGGACTAGCAGCCAAGAGACCCAGTACTTC.

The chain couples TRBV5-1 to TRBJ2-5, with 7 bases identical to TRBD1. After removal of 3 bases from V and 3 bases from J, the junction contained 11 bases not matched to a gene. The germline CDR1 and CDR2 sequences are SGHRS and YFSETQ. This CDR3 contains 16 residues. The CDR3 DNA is TGCGCCAGCAGCTGGACAAAGGGACAGTGGGAAGAGACCCAGTACTTC. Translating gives CASSWTKGQWEETQYF.

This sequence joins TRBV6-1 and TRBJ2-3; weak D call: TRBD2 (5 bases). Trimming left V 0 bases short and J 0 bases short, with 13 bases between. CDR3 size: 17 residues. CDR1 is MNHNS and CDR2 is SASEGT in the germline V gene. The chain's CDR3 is CASSEALGLASTDTQYF. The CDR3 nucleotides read TGTGCCAGCAGTGAAGCCCTTGGCCTAGCTAGCACAGATACGCAGTATTTT.

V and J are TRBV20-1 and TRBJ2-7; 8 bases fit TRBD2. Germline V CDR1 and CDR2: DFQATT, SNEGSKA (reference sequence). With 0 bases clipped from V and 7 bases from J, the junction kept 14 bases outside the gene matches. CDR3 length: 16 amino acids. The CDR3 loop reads CSARDLRRGVSLEQYF. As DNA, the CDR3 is TGCAGTGCTAGAGATCTTCGGCGGGGGGTGTCCCTGGAGCAGTACTTC.

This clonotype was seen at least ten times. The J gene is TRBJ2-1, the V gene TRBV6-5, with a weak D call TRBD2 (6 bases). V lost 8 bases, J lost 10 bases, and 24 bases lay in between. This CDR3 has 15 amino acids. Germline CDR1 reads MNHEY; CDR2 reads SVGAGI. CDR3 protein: CASATSPRRGQEQFF. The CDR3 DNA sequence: TGTGCCAGCGCAACCTCCCCCCGGCGGGGTCAGGAGCAGTTCTTC.

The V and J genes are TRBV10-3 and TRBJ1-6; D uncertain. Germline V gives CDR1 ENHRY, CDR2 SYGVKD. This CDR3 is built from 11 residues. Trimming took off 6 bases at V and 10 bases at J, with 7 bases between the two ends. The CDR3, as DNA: TGTGCCATCAGCTCTGGATCACCCCTCCACTTT. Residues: CAISSGSPLHF.

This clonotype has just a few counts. CDR3 bases: TGTGCCAGCAGCCCCAACTCTGGGGCCAACGTCCTGACTTTC. Its translation is CASSPNSGANVLTF. The gene calls are TRBV5-5 and TRBJ2-6, with D uncertain. The length of the CDR3 is 14 residues. V lost 4 bases, J lost 0 bases, and 5 bases lay in between. Germline-derived CDR1 and CDR2 are SGHKS and YYEKEE (reference sequence).

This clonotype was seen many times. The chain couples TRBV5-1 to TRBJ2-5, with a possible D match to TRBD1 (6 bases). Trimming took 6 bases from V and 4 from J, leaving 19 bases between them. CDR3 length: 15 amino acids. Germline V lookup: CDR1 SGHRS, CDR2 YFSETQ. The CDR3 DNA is TGCGCCAGCACAGGTGGTTTTGGGGGCCGAGAGACCCAGTACTTC. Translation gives CASTGGFGGRETQYF.

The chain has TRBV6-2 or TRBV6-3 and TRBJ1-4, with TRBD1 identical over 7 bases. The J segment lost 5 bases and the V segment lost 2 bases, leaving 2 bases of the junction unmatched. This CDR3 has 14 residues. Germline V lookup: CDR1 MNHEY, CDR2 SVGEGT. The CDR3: CASSYRGGNEKLFF. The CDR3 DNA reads TGTGCCAGCAGTTACAGAGGGGGCAATGAAAAACTGTTTTTT.

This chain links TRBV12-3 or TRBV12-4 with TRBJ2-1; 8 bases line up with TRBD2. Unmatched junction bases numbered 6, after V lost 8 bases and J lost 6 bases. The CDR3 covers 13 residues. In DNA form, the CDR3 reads TGTGCCAGCGGCGTAGCGGGATTCAATGAGCAGTTCTTC. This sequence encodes CASGVAGFNEQFF.

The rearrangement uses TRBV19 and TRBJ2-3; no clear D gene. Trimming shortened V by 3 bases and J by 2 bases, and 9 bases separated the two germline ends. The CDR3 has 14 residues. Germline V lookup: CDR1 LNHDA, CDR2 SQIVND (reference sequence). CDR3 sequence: CASSMTQTTDTQYF. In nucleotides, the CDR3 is TGTGCCAGTAGTATGACACAGACCACAGATACGCAGTATTTT.

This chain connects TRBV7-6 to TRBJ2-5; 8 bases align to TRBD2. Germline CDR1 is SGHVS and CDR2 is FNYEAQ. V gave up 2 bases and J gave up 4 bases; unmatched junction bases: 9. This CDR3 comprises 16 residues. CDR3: CASSLQGLASTETQYF. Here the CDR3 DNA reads TGTGCCAGCAGCTTACAAGGACTAGCCTCCACAGAGACCCAGTACTTC.

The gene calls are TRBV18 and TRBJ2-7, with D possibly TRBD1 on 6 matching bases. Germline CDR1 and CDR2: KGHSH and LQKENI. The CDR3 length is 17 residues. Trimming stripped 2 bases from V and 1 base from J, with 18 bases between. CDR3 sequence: CASSPTPLTGESYEQYF. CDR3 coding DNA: TGTGCCAGCTCACCAACCCCTTTGACAGGCGAATCCTACGAGCAGTACTTC.

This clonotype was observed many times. The CDR3 loop is CASNPTGRQETQYF. The CDR3 nucleotides read TGCGCCAGCAACCCGACGGGGCGTCAAGAGACCCAGTACTTC. This chain joins TRBV5-1 and TRBJ2-5; D is possibly TRBD1 or TRBD2 (5 bases each). Between the trimmed V and J ends, which lost 6 bases and 2 bases, there was a span of 14 bases. This CDR3 spans 14 amino acids. CDR1 and CDR2 from the germline V gene are SGHRS and YFSETQ.

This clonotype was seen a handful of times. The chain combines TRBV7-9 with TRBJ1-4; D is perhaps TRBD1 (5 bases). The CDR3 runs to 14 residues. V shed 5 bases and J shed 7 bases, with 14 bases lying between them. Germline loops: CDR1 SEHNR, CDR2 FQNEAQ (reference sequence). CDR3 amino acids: CASSTRASGEKLFF. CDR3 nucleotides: TGTGCCAGCAGCACCAGGGCCTCGGGTGAAAAACTGTTTTTT.

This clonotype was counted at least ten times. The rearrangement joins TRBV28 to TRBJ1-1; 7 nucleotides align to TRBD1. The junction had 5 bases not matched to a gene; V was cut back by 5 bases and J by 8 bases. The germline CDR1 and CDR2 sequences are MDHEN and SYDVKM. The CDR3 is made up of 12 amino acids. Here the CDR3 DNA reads TGTGCCAGCAGTCGAGGGGGCCGCGAAGCTTTCTTT. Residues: CASSRGGREAFF.

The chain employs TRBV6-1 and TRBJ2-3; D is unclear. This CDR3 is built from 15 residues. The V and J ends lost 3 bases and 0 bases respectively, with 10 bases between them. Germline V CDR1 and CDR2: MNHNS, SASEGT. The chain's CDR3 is CASSESAASTDTQYF. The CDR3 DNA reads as TGTGCCAGCAGTGAGAGTGCTGCTAGCACAGATACGCAGTATTTT.

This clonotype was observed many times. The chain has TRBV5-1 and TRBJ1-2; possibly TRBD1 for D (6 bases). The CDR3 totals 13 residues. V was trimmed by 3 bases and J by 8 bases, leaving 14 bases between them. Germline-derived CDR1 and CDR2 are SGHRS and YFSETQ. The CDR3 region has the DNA TGCGCCAGCAGCTCGGGGGGCCTCGGAGGCTACACCTTC. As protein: CASSSGGLGGYTF. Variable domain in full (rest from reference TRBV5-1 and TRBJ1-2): KAGVTQTPRYLIKTRGQQVTLSCSPISGHRSVSWYQQTPGQGLQFLFEYFSETQRNKGNFPGRFSGRQFSNSRSEMNVSTLELGDSALYLCASSSGGLGGYTFGSGTRLTVV.

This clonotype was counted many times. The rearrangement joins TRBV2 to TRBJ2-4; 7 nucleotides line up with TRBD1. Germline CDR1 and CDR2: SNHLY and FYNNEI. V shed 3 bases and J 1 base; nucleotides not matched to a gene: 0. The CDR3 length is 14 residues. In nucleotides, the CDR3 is TGTGCCAGCAGTGAGGACAGGGCCAAAAACATTCAGTACTTC. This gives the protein CASSEDRAKNIQYF.